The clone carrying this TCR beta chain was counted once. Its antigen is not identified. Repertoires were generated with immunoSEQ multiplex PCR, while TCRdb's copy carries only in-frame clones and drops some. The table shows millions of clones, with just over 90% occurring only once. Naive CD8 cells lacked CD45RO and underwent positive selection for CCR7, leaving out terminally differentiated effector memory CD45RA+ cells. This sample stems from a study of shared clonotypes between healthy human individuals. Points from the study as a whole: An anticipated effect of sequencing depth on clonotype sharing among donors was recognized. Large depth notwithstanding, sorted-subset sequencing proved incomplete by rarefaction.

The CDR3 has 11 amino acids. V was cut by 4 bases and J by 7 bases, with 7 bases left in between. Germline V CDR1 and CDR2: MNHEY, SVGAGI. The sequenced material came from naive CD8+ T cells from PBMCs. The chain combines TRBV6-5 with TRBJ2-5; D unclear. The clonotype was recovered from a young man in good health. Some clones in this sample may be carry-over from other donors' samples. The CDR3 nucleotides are TGTGCCAGCAGTTCGGGCGGGACCCAGTACTTC. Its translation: CASSSGGTQYF.